This T cell receptor beta chain was retrieved from a study of blood T cell repertoires in COVID-19. Study information: PBMCs, B-cell-depleted T cells, or T cells were the source of the cDNA or gDNA that made up the material.

The V gene end was trimmed by 6 bases and the J gene end by 5 bases; junction bases not matched to a gene: 10. The CDR3 runs to 16 residues. CDR1 and CDR2 (germline): SGHTA, FQGNSA. Repertoires were generated with immunoSEQ multiplex PCR, while TCRdb's copy carries only in-frame clones and drops some. Of roughly 380,000 clones listed, roughly 80% are singletons. The source is a human donor with acute or convalescent COVID-19. The donor label of this sample is uncertain. Sequenced material: peripheral blood. V and J are TRBV7-2 and TRBJ1-6; 7 bases fit TRBD1. CDR3 DNA: TGTGCCAGCAGAAAAGCCGGGACAGAAAATAATTCACCCCTCCACTTT. The encoded protein is CASRKAGTENNSPLHF.